Each of the 13 T cell receptor beta chains below was sequenced from the same sample in a study of human T cells and chemical hapten exposure. The starting material, unfractionated whole blood, was used for total RNA extraction. TCRdb called the 5' RACE reads again in MiXCR, with one record for every CDR3 protein. Of 110,000 or so distinct CDR3 sequences detected, roughly 19% appear once; the ten largest clones hold 2.8%. All receptors come from a human donor in good health.

V gene TRBV4-1 combines with J gene TRBJ2-7, with TRBD1 identical over 7 bases. The germline CDR1 and CDR2 sequences are MGHRA and YSYEKL. V shed 3 bases, J shed 0 bases, and the junction held 8 bases outside the gene matches. CDR3 length: 16 amino acids. The CDR3 DNA reads TGCGCCAGCAGCCAGGCAACCCGGGACAGCTCCTACGAGCAGTACTTC. Encoded protein: CASSQATRDSSYEQYF.

The chain is built from TRBV20-1 and TRBJ2-1; 11 bases are a match to TRBD2. The germline CDR1 and CDR2 sequences are DFQATT and SNEGSKA (reference sequence). There are 14 residues in the CDR3. The trim removed 6 bases at V and 3 bases at J, leaving 4 bases unmatched. The CDR3 region has the DNA TGCAGTGCAGGAGGGACTAGCGGCTACAATGAGCAGTTCTTC. It encodes CSAGGTSGYNEQFF.

This clonotype turned up a few times. The chain is built from TRBV4-1 and TRBJ2-3, with D tentatively TRBD1 or TRBD2 (5 bases each). This CDR3 is 16 amino acids long. CDR1 is MGHRA, CDR2 YSYEKL, per germline. Trimming left V 1 base short and J 0 bases short, with 11 bases between. The CDR3 here is CASSQAGAASTDTQYF. The DNA for the CDR3 is TGCGCCAGCAGCCAAGCCGGGGCAGCTAGCACAGATACGCAGTATTTT.

The V call is TRBV7-9, the J call TRBJ2-1, with D hard to call. Germline lookup yields CDR1 SEHNR and CDR2 FQNEAQ (reference sequence). V was clipped by 1 base and J by 6 bases, with 10 bases between them. CDR3 size: 14 residues. Here the CDR3 DNA reads TGTGCCAGCAGCTTAGTCTCAACCGTCAATGAGCAGTTCTTC. Its translation is CASSLVSTVNEQFF.

The CDR3 sequence: CASSSPGRSSEAFF. The CDR3 DNA is TGTGCCAGCAGTTCGCCGGGCCGCTCGTCGGAAGCTTTCTTT. V gene TRBV27 combines with J gene TRBJ1-1; D unclear. Trimming took off 4 bases at V and 8 bases at J, with 17 bases between the two ends. Per germline, CDR1 MNHEY and CDR2 SMNVEV (reference sequence). This CDR3 is 14 amino acids long.

The V gene is TRBV20-1, the J gene TRBJ2-1; D possibly corresponds to TRBD2 (6 bases). Germline V gives CDR1 DFQATT, CDR2 SNEGSKA (reference sequence). Trimming shortened V by 4 bases and J by 15 bases, and 22 bases separated the two germline ends. CDR3 length: 13 residues. The CDR3 loop reads CSANRPGGRGTFF. Here the CDR3 DNA reads TGCAGTGCTAATCGTCCCGGGGGTCGTGGTACGTTCTTC.

In this sample, this clonotype turned up a few times. The chain is built from TRBV20-1 and TRBJ2-7; D remains ambiguous. V lost 6 bases to trimming and J lost 4 bases, with 19 bases between them. Germline V CDR1 and CDR2: DFQATT, SNEGSKA (reference sequence). This CDR3 spans 14 amino acids. The DNA for the CDR3 is TGCAGTGCCCCAAAACGGGCGCTGGGGTACGAGCAGTACTTC. It specifies CSAPKRALGYEQYF.

This rearrangement joins TRBV30 to TRBJ1-2, with D possibly TRBD1 on 5 matching bases. Germline assignment: CDR1 GTSNPN and CDR2 SVGIG (reference sequence). Deletions cut 2 bases from V and 8 bases from J, with 9 bases between. CDR3 size: 11 residues. CDR3 loop: CAWSRKGGYTF. CDR3 bases: TGTGCCTGGAGTCGGAAGGGGGGCTACACCTTC.

This clonotype was detected only a few times. The rearrangement links TRBV20-1 to TRBJ2-1, with D unresolved. Trimming took 5 bases from V and 7 from J, leaving 9 bases between them. The CDR3 spans 11 residues. Germline CDR1 is DFQATT and CDR2 is SNEGSKA (reference sequence). The CDR3 here is CSASLWNEQFF. The CDR3 DNA is TGCAGTGCTTCCCTGTGGAATGAGCAGTTCTTC.

The chain has TRBV28 and TRBJ2-4; D perhaps matches TRBD2 (5 bases). The V end was cut by 1 base, the J end by 0 bases, with 19 bases between. CDR1 and CDR2 from the germline V gene are MDHEN and SYDVKM. The CDR3 contains 19 residues. This CDR3 is CASSLLRGQRLLAKNIQYF. The CDR3 DNA sequence: TGTGCCAGCAGTTTATTGCGCGGGCAACGGCTTCTAGCCAAAAACATTCAGTACTTC.

This clonotype was seen repeatedly, ten times or more. The chain links TRBV4-1 to TRBJ2-7; 10 positions match TRBD2. The CDR3 covers 15 residues. Germline CDR1 MGHRA, CDR2 YSYEKL. Germline trimming cut 3 bases from V and 2 bases from J; bases unmatched to any gene: 4. The CDR3 region has the DNA TGCGCCAGCAGCCAGGGAGCGGGAGGGCCCTACGAGCAGTACTTC. As protein: CASSQGAGGPYEQYF.

The chain is built from TRBV7-3 and TRBJ2-7, with 13 bases aligning to TRBD2. V dropped 5 bases and J dropped 4; count of bases not matched to a gene: 5. The CDR3 loop spans 15 amino acids. CDR1 is SGHTA, CDR2 FQGTGA, per germline. This CDR3 is CASSPTSGRLYEQYF. CDR3 in DNA: TGTGCCAGCAGCCCGACTAGCGGGAGGCTGTACGAGCAGTACTTC.

In its sample, this clonotype was seen many times. The V gene is TRBV2, the J gene TRBJ1-6, with TRBD1 identical over 7 bases. V trimming: 4 bases; J trimming: 5 bases; junction bases outside the gene matches: 2. Germline CDR1 SNHLY, CDR2 FYNNEI. CDR3 length: 14 residues. The CDR3 is CASSAGTDNSPLHF. The CDR3 DNA is TGTGCCAGCAGTGCGGGGACAGATAATTCACCCCTCCACTTT.